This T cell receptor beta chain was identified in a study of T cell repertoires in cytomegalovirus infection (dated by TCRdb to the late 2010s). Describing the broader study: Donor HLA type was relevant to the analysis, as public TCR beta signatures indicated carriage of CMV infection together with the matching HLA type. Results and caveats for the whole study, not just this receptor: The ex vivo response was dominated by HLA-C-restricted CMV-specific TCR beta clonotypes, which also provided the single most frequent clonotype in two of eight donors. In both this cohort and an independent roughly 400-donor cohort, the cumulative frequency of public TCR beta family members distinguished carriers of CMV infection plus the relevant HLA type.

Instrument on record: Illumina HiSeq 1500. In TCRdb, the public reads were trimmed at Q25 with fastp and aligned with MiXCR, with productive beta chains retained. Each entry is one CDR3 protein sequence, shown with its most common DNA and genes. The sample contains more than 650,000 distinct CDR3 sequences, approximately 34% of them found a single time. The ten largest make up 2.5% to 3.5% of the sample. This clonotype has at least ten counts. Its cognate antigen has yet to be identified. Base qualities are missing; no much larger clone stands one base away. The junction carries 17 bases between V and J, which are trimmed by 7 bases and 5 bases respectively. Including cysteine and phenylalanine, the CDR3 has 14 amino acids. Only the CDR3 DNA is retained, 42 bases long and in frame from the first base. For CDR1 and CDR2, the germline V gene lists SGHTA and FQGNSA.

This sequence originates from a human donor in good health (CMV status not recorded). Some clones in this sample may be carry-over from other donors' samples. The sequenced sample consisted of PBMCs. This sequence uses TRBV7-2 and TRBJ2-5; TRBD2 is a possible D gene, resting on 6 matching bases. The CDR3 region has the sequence CASTDGRRLETQYF. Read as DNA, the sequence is TGTGCCAGCACCGACGGGAGAAGGTTGGAGACCCAGTACTTC.